One and the same sample provided the 18 T cell receptor beta chains below, sequenced in a study of human T cells and chemical hapten exposure. The study extracted total RNA from unfractionated whole blood. MiXCR, applied by TCRdb to the 5' RACE reads, yields one record per CDR3 protein. Among over 95,000 distinct CDR3 sequences listed, approximately 20% were seen once. Receptors were obtained from a human donor in good health.

The chain links TRBV5-6 to TRBJ1-5; no firm D call. CDR3 length equals 13 residues. Trimming shortened V by 3 bases and J by 1 base, and 5 bases separated the two germline ends. Germline V gene sequence: CDR1 SGHDT, CDR2 YYEEEE. The DNA for the CDR3 is TGTGCCAGCAGCTCAGGAAGCAATCAGCCCCAGCATTTT. Translated, it gives CASSSGSNQPQHF. Full variable domain (outside the CDR3, taken from reference TRBV5-6 and TRBJ1-5): DAGVTQSPTHLIKTRGQQVTLRCSPKSGHDTVSWYQQALGQGPQFIFQYYEEEERQRGNFPDRFSGHQFPNYSSELNVNALLLGDSALYLCASSSGSNQPQHFGDGTRLSIL.

As concerns this clonotype: One end of the junction varies from germline; a read error may be responsible. V and J are TRBV12-3 or TRBV12-4 and TRBJ1-1; 10 bases fit TRBD1. The length of the CDR3 is 13 residues. The CDR3 is CASRLGQGAEAFF. The DNA of the CDR3 is TGTGCCAGCAGGTTAGGACAGGGGGCTGAAGCTTTCTTT.

The chain has TRBV29-1 and TRBJ1-1; D uncertain. V lost 3 bases and J 0 bases, leaving 8 bases between the germline ends. CDR3 length: 13 residues. Germline V gene data show CDR1 as SQVTM and CDR2 as ANQGSEA. CDR3 DNA: TGCAGCGTTGAGGGCGGGGTGAACACTGAAGCTTTCTTT. Its translation is CSVEGGVNTEAFF.

The chain carries TRBV6-1 and TRBJ1-1; 10 bases fit TRBD1. This CDR3 contains 17 residues. The ends lost 8 bases at V and 5 bases at J; junction bases unmatched: 17. Germline CDR1 and CDR2: MNHNS and SASEGT. The CDR3 DNA sequence: TGTGCCAGCCCCATGAGACAGGGGGCAGGTGGATGGACTGAAGCTTTCTTT. Amino acids: CASPMRQGAGGWTEAFF.

J is TRBJ1-2 and V is TRBV29-1, with D perhaps TRBD1 (6 bases). From germline, CDR1 is SQVTM and CDR2 ANQGSEA. The CDR3 contains 14 residues. The V and J ends lost 4 bases and 4 bases respectively, with 16 bases between them. The CDR3 coding sequence is TGCAGCGTTGCCCTTTGGACAGTCCTCTATGGCTACACCTTC. Its translation: CSVALWTVLYGYTF.

This clonotype showed up just a few times. The gene calls are TRBV29-1 and TRBJ2-3; TRBD1 matches 10 bases. From germline, CDR1 is SQVTM and CDR2 ANQGSEA. The CDR3 has 15 residues. J lost 1 base, V lost 7 bases, and 8 bases had no gene match. The CDR3 protein is CSGRQGAGGTDTQYF. CDR3 bases: TGCAGCGGCCGACAGGGGGCCGGTGGCACAGATACGCAGTATTTT.

The chain has TRBV24-1 and TRBJ2-2, with D maybe TRBD2 (5 bases). The CDR3 sequence is 18 residues long. V lost 1 base and J lost 5, with 19 bases in between. Looked up from germline, CDR1 is KGHDR and CDR2 is SFDVKD. The CDR3 sequence is CATSDLPPGGRETGELFF. CDR3 nucleotide sequence: TGTGCCACCAGTGATTTACCTCCGGGCGGTCGGGAAACCGGGGAGCTGTTTTTT.

This clonotype was counted many times. The chain joins TRBV2 to TRBJ2-4, with TRBD2 identical over 10 bases. V lost 5 bases to trimming and J lost 2 bases; unmatched junction nucleotides: 6. The CDR3 has 16 residues. The germline V gene encodes CDR1 SNHLY and CDR2 FYNNEI. The CDR3 coding sequence is TGTGCCAGCAGTAAGATAGCGGGAGGCTCCAAAAACATTCAGTACTTC. The encoded protein is CASSKIAGGSKNIQYF.

The chain uses TRBV11-2 and TRBJ2-1, with 8 nucleotides matching TRBD2. The CDR3 is made up of 12 amino acids. Germline lookup yields CDR1 SGHAT and CDR2 FQNNGV. V was pared by 11 bases and J by 6 bases, with 6 bases of the junction left unmatched. The CDR3 here is CASRGLVNEQFF. In DNA form, the CDR3 reads TGTGCCTCCCGGGGACTAGTCAATGAGCAGTTCTTC.

This clonotype has more than one count but fewer than ten. The rearrangement joins TRBV29-1 to TRBJ1-1; D not resolved. The V gene lost 5 bases and the J gene lost 2 bases, with 6 bases spanning the gap. Germline CDR1 SQVTM, CDR2 ANQGSEA. The length of the CDR3 is 11 residues. CDR3: CSVSINTEAFF. DNA of the CDR3: TGCAGCGTTTCTATTAACACTGAAGCTTTCTTT.

This clonotype was detected only a few times. CDR3 nucleotides: TGTGCCAGCAGACCGGGACAGAATGTATATGGCTACACCTTC. As protein: CASRPGQNVYGYTF. The J gene is TRBJ1-2, the V gene TRBV7-9, with 7 nucleotides matching TRBD1. CDR3 size: 14 residues. Per germline, CDR1 SEHNR and CDR2 FQNEAQ (reference sequence). With V trimmed by 6 bases and J by 5 bases, 9 bases remained unmatched.

The chain carries TRBV28 and TRBJ2-7; weak D call: TRBD1 (6 bases). Trimming pared 6 bases from V and 2 bases from J, leaving 8 bases between. There are 12 residues in the CDR3. CDR1 and CDR2 from the germline V gene are MDHEN and SYDVKM. CDR3 nucleotide sequence: TGTGCCAGCAGATCAGGGGCCTACGAGCAGTACTTC. It specifies CASRSGAYEQYF.

The chain uses TRBV27 and TRBJ1-1, with TRBD1 as a possible D gene (6 bases). Germline V gene sequence: CDR1 MNHEY, CDR2 SMNVEV (reference sequence). The germline V and J ends were trimmed by 5 bases and 6 bases, with 10 bases remaining between them. This CDR3 is 12 amino acids long. The CDR3 sequence is CASSMQGSEAFF. CDR3 sequence (DNA): TGTGCCAGCAGTATGCAGGGGTCTGAAGCTTTCTTT.

The chain links TRBV30 to TRBJ2-1, with TRBD1 matching over 7 bases. The CDR3 is 14 residues long. The V and J ends lost 1 base and 8 bases, in that order; junction bases with no gene match: 8. Germline V gene lookup returns CDR1 GTSNPN and CDR2 SVGIG (reference sequence). The CDR3 sequence is CAWSGTLRGHEQFF. The CDR3, as DNA: TGTGCCTGGAGTGGCACTCTTAGGGGGCATGAGCAGTTCTTC.

The chain recombines TRBV12-3 or TRBV12-4 with TRBJ2-1; D unclear. V lost 1 base and J 6 bases, leaving 16 bases between the germline ends. This CDR3 spans 16 amino acids. The CDR3 DNA is TGTGCCAGCAGTTTAGGTAGCTCTCAAATGGGCAATGAGCAGTTCTTC. It encodes CASSLGSSQMGNEQFF.

This clonotype was counted a few times. CDR3 amino acids: CASSIGQARGTEAFF. In nucleotides, the CDR3 is TGTGCCAGTAGTATCGGGCAGGCCAGGGGCACTGAAGCTTTCTTT. V gene TRBV19 combines with J gene TRBJ1-1, with D perhaps matching TRBD1 (6 bases). Germline-derived CDR1 and CDR2 are LNHDA and SQIVND (reference sequence). Trimming stripped 3 bases from V and 4 bases from J, with 15 bases between. This CDR3 has 15 amino acids.

This clonotype turned up a few times. The gene calls are TRBV5-6 and TRBJ2-3; D possibly matches TRBD1 or TRBD2 (5 bases each). This CDR3 is built from 17 residues. Germline assignment: CDR1 SGHDT and CDR2 YYEEEE. V was shortened by 6 bases and J by 0 bases, with 20 bases between the two germline ends. CDR3 sequence (DNA): TGTGCCAGCACCCATCCGGGGCCCGGTTCAAGCACAGATACGCAGTATTTT. Its protein is CASTHPGPGSSTDTQYF. Full variable domain (remainder filled in from reference TRBV5-6 and TRBJ2-3): DAGVTQSPTHLIKTRGQQVTLRCSPKSGHDTVSWYQQALGQGPQFIFQYYEEEERQRGNFPDRFSGHQFPNYSSELNVNALLLGDSALYLCASTHPGPGSSTDTQYFGPGTRLTVL.

This clonotype was seen a handful of times. The chain joins TRBV4-1 to TRBJ2-4; 11 positions match TRBD2. Trimming at V came to 2 bases and at J to 6 bases, leaving 15 bases not matched to a gene. This CDR3 is 19 amino acids long. CDR1 MGHRA and CDR2 YSYEKL come from the germline V gene. The CDR3 DNA is TGCGCCAGCAGCCAAAGGGAGGGGGTACTAGCGGGAGTTGGAAACATTCAGTACTTC. The encoded protein is CASSQREGVLAGVGNIQYF.